Each of the 10 T cell receptor beta chains below was sequenced from the same sample in a study of shared clonotypes between healthy human individuals. The table came from immunoSEQ multiplex PCR; TCRdb's copy has only in-frame clones and leaves some out. Of approximately 2,000,000 clones in the sample, roughly 93% were seen once. Naive CD8 cells comprised CD45RO-negative, CCR7-positively selected cells, excluding terminally differentiated effector memory CD45RA+ cells. Sequencing was carried out using naive CD8+ T cells from PBMCs. Every receptor here comes from a man aged 18 to 30 in good health. Some clones in this sample may be carry-over from other donors' samples.

The J gene is TRBJ1-6, the V gene TRBV27; D uncertain. The CDR3 has 14 amino acids. V was trimmed by 6 bases and J by 7 bases, leaving 13 bases between them. The germline CDR1 and CDR2 sequences are MNHEY and SMNVEV (reference sequence). CDR3 bases: TGTGCCAGCAGAATTATTGGTACCAATTCACCCCTCCACTTT. Amino acid sequence: CASRIIGTNSPLHF.

V and J are TRBV5-6 and TRBJ1-2; no firm D call. The germline V and J ends were trimmed by 3 bases and 5 bases, with 17 bases remaining between them. The CDR3 sequence is 15 residues long. In germline, CDR1 is SGHDT, CDR2 YYEEEE. As DNA, the CDR3 is TGTGCCAGCAGCTACGGGTCAGCGGTTGGTTATGGCTACACCTTC. This encodes CASSYGSAVGYGYTF.

This clone has only one observation. The rearrangement uses TRBV27 and TRBJ2-7; TRBD1 aligns across 7 bases. Trimming cost V 7 bases and J 4 bases; bases outside gene matches: 10. Germline CDR1 reads MNHEY; CDR2 reads SMNVEV (reference sequence). This CDR3 is built from 14 residues. DNA for the CDR3: TGTGCCAGCAATCCGCAGGGGGTCCCTTACGAGCAGTACTTC. Protein product: CASNPQGVPYEQYF.

This clone was detected once. The J gene is TRBJ2-3, the V gene TRBV27, with D perhaps matching TRBD2 (6 bases). With 1 base removed from V and 4 bases from J, the gap between germline ends came to 15 bases. Germline-derived CDR1 and CDR2 are MNHEY and SMNVEV (reference sequence). CDR3 length: 16 residues. Written as DNA, the CDR3 is TGTGCCAGCAGTTTATTGCGGCAGACGGGAGCAGATACGCAGTATTTT. Encoded protein: CASSLLRQTGADTQYF.

V gene TRBV19 combines with J gene TRBJ1-1; possible D gene TRBD1, 5 bases. This CDR3 comprises 14 residues. The germline V gene has CDR1 LNHDA and CDR2 SQIVND (reference sequence). V gave up 6 bases and J gave up 1 base, with 12 bases separating them. Here the CDR3 reads CASRKVGENTEAFF. CDR3 coding DNA: TGTGCCAGTAGAAAGGTAGGGGAGAACACTGAAGCTTTCTTT.

The rearrangement joins TRBV7-8 to TRBJ2-5; weak D call: TRBD2 (5 bases). Germline CDR1 is SGHVS and CDR2 is FQNEAQ. The CDR3 consists of 15 residues. Trimming removed 5 bases at V and 2 bases at J, with 15 bases between. The CDR3 region has the DNA TGTGCCAGCAGCCGATCGCGAGGGCCGCAAGAGACCCAGTACTTC. This sequence encodes CASSRSRGPQETQYF. The whole variable domain, filled in from reference TRBV7-8 and TRBJ2-5, reads GAGVSQSPRYKVAKRGQDVALRCDPISGHVSLFWYQQALGQGPEFLTYFQNEAQLDKSGLPSDRFFAERPEGSVSTLKIQRTQQEDSAVYLCASSRSRGPQETQYFGPGTRLLVL.

This chain connects TRBV4-1 to TRBJ2-3; TRBD1 aligns across 7 bases. The CDR3 runs 14 residues. J gave up 3 bases and V 4 bases, and 4 bases lay outside the gene matches. Germline CDR1 reads MGHRA; CDR2 reads YSYEKL. CDR3 nucleotides: TGCGCCAGCAGCCCGGGACAGTTTACAGATACGCAGTATTTT. This gives the protein CASSPGQFTDTQYF.

The J gene is TRBJ2-2, the V gene TRBV27; 8 bases agree with TRBD1. Germline values: CDR1 MNHEY, CDR2 SMNVEV (reference sequence). CDR3 length: 21 amino acids. The junction had 19 bases not matched to a gene; V was cut back by 4 bases and J by 0 bases. CDR3 in amino acids: CASSWKAPGTGLITNTGELFF. The CDR3 DNA reads as TGTGCCAGCAGTTGGAAGGCCCCCGGGACAGGACTGATTACGAACACCGGGGAGCTGTTTTTT.

The CDR3 nucleotides read TGTGCCAGCAGCCAAAACCCTAGGAGCAATCAGCCCCAGCATTTT. As protein: CASSQNPRSNQPQHF. This sequence joins TRBV7-2 and TRBJ1-5, with D unresolved. Germline V gives CDR1 SGHTA, CDR2 FQGNSA. This CDR3 spans 15 amino acids. V lost 5 bases to trimming and J lost 1 base, with 12 bases between them.

The rearrangement links TRBV28 to TRBJ1-1, with unresolved D. Germline V CDR1 and CDR2: MDHEN, SYDVKM. The CDR3 has 14 residues. Trimming removed 3 bases from V and 3 bases from J, with 11 bases in between. DNA of the CDR3: TGTGCCAGCAGTTTTTTCAGTCGGGACACTGAAGCTTTCTTT. This codes for CASSFFSRDTEAFF.